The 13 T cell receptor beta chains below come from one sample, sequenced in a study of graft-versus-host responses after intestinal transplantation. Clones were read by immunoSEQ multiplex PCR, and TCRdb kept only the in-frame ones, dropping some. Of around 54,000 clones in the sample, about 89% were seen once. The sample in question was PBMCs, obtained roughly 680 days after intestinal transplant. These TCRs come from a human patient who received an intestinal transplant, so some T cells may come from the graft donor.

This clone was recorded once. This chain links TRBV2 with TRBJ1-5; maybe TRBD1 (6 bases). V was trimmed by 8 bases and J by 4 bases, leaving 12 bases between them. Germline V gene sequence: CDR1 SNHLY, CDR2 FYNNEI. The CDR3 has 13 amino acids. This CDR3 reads CASGLDRNQPQHF. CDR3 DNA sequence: TGTGCCAGCGGGCTAGACAGGAATCAGCCCCAGCATTTT. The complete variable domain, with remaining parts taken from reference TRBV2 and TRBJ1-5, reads EPEVTQTPSHQVTQMGQEVILRCVPISNHLYFYWYRQILGQKVEFLVSFYNNEISEKSEIFDDQFSVERPDGSNFTLKIRSTKLEDSAMYFCASGLDRNQPQHFGDGTRLSIL.

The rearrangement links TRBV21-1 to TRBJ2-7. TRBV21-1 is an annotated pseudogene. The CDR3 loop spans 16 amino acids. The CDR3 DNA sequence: TGTGCCAGCAGCGCGAGCCGACAGAAGGGAGACTACGAGCAGTACTTC. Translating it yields CASSASRQKGDYEQYF.

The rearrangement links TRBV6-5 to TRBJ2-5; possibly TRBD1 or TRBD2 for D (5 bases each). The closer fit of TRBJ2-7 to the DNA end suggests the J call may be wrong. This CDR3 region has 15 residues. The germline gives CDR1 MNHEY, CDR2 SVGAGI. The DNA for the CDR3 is TGTGCCAGCAGCAGGGTGAGGGTGCAGCCCTACGAGCAGTACTTC. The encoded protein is CASSRVRVQPYEQYF.

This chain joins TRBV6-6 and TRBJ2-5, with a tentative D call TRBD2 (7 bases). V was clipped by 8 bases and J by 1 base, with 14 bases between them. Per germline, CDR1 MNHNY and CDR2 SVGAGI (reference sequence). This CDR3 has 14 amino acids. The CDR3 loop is CASRGGGRQETQYF. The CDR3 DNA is TGTGCCAGCCGGGGCGGGGGCCGCCAAGAGACCCAGTACTTC.

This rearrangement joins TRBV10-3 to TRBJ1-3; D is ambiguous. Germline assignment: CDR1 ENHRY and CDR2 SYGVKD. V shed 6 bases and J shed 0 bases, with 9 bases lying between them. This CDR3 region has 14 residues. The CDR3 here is CAIRADSSGNTIYF. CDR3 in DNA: TGTGCCATCAGAGCGGATTCCTCTGGAAACACCATATATTTT.

The DNA for the CDR3 is TGCGCCAGCACTGAGGCAGGGGACTATGGCTACACCTTC. Protein sequence: CASTEAGDYGYTF. The chain couples TRBV5-1 to TRBJ1-2; tentatively, D is TRBD1 (6 bases). Trimming left V 6 bases short and J 3 bases short, with 12 bases between. The CDR3 is 13 amino acids. In germline, CDR1 is SGHRS, CDR2 YFSETQ.

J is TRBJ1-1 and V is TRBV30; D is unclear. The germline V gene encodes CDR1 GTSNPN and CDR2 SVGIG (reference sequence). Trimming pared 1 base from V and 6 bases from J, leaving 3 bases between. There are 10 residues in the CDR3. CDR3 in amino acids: CAWSGSEAFF. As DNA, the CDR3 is TGTGCCTGGAGTGGATCTGAAGCTTTCTTT.

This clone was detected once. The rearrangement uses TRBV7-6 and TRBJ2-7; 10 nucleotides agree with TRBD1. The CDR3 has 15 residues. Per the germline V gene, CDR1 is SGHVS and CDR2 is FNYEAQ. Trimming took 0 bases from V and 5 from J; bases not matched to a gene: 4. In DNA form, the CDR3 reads TGTGCCAGCAGCTTAGCGTCGGGACAGGGGCACGAGCAGTACTTC. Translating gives CASSLASGQGHEQYF.

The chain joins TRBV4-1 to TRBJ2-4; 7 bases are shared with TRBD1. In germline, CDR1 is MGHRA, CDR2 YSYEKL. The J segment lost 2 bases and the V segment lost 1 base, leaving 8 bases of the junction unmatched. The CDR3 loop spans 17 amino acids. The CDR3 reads CASSQVGQGVSKNIQYF. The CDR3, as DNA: TGCGCCAGCAGCCAAGTAGGGCAGGGGGTTTCCAAAAACATTCAGTACTTC.

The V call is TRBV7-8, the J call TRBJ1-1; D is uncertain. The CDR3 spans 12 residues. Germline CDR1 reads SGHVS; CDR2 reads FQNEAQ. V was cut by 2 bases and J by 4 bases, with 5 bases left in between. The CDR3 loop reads CASSLRSTEAFF. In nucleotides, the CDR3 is TGTGCCAGCAGCTTAAGGAGCACTGAAGCTTTCTTT.

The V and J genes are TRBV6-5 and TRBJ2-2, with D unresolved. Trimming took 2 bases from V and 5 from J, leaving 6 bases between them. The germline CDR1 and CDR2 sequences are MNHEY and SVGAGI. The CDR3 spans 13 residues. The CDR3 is CASSYLGTGELFF. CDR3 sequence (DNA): TGTGCCAGCAGTTACCTGGGAACCGGGGAGCTGTTTTTT.

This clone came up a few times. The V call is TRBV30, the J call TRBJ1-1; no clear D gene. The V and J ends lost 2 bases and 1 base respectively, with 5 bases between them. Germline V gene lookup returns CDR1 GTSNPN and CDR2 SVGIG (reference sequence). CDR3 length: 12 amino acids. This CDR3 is CAWSIENTEAFF. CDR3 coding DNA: TGTGCCTGGAGTATCGAGAACACTGAAGCTTTCTTT.

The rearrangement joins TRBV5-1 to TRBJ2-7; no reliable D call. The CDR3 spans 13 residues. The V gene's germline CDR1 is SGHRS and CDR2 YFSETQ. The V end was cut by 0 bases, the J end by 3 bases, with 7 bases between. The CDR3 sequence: CASSLAADYEQYF. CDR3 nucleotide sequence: TGCGCCAGCAGCTTGGCAGCTGACTACGAGCAGTACTTC.